The following is a T cell receptor (beta chain) sequence with its context. Its antigen remains unidentified. It has no much larger one-base neighbor in the sample; base qualities were not kept. This sample was included in a study of control samples from healthy donors and cancer patients (dated by TCRdb to 2020 to 2022). The germline V gene (reference sequence) sets CDR1 to LGHDT and CDR2 to YNNKEL. Between the V and J ends, shortened by 3 bases and 2 bases respectively, the junction contains 13 bases. Spanning cysteine to phenylalanine, the CDR3 consists of 15 amino acids. Only the CDR3 part of the read is kept: 45 bases, read in frame from the first base. To prepare the library, the immunoSEQ multiplex PCR assay was applied. TCRdb carries this immuneACCESS record with in-frame sequences only. Its versions omit some clonotypes, under half of them owing to an unresolved V gene in the studies checked, with the rest unexplained. In all, the sample holds over 85,000 clones, and about 90% of those were seen once. The biggest ten clones account for roughly 2.5% of the sample.

The origin of this receptor is a woman aged 18 to 35 in good health. The sequencing input was blood. The V and J segments used are TRBV3-1 (or the pseudogene TRBV3-2) and TRBJ1-2, and TRBD1 may be the D gene, going by 5 matching bases. The DNA is TGTGCCAGCAGCCAGACGGGGGGTGCGAACTATGGCTACACCTTC. It translates to CASSQTGGANYGYTF.